A selection of T cell receptor beta chains follows, all from one sample in a study of blood T cell repertoires in COVID-19. Clones were sequenced by immunoSEQ multiplex PCR, and TCRdb holds only the in-frame ones, with some missing. The sample lists about 250,000 clones, about 85% occurring once. Specimen: peripheral blood. Every receptor here comes from a man between 18 and 29 years old with active or convalescent COVID-19. Each CDR3 is given with its conserved first and last residue. Each record gives: V gene, D gene, J gene, clone size, CDR3 DNA, CDR3 protein. A D gene is named only where the DNA matches it firmly. Clone sizes are given selectively: once, few, many, or a class where the clone is expanded.

V: TRBV9; D: .; J: TRBJ1-3; size: .; DNA: TGTGCCAGCAGCGTAGATGGCAGGGTCAGCGGAAACACCATATATTTT; CDR3: CASSVDGRVSGNTIYF
V: TRBV28; D: TRBD1; J: TRBJ1-5; size: .; DNA: TGTGCCAGCAGTTTCCCCTCCTCCGGGACAGGAGGCAATCAGCCCCAGCATTTT; CDR3: CASSFPSSGTGGNQPQHF
V: TRBV4-3; D: .; J: TRBJ1-5; size: .; DNA: TGCGCCAGCAGCCAAGAAGTCTCGAGGAATGGGCCCCAGCATTTT; CDR3: CASSQEVSRNGPQHF
V: TRBV10-3; D: TRBD1; J: TRBJ1-1; size: .; DNA: TGTGCCATCAAAGGGACAGGGGATGGTGAAGCTTTCTTT; CDR3: CAIKGTGDGEAFF
V: TRBV2; D: TRBD1; J: TRBJ2-1; size: .; DNA: TGTGCCAGCAGCGCGGACAGGGGGAAATACAATGAGCAGTTCTTC; CDR3: CASSADRGKYNEQFF
V: TRBV7-3; D: .; J: TRBJ1-1; size: .; DNA: TGTGCCAGCAGCTCCACAGGGACTGAAGCTTTCTTT; CDR3: CASSSTGTEAFF
V: TRBV7-9; D: TRBD1; J: TRBJ1-1; size: .; DNA: TGTGCCAGCATGAAGACAGGGGTGGTTACTGAAGCTTTCTTT; CDR3: CASMKTGVVTEAFF
V: TRBV19; D: TRBD1; J: TRBJ1-6; size: .; DNA: TGTGCCAGTAGTCCGATGACAGGGTCAAATTCACCCCTCCACTTT; CDR3: CASSPMTGSNSPLHF
V: TRBV7-2; D: .; J: TRBJ1-1; size: .; DNA: TGTGCCAGCAGCTTCGATCTGGGGCAGAACACTGAAGCTTTCTTT; CDR3: CASSFDLGQNTEAFF
V: TRBV28; D: TRBD1; J: TRBJ1-5; size: .; DNA: TGTGCCAGCAGTCTCTGGACAGGGGGCGTTCGAAATCAGCCCCAGCATTTT; CDR3: CASSLWTGGVRNQPQHF
V: TRBV7-9; D: .; J: TRBJ2-1; size: .; DNA: TGTGCCAGCAGCCTGGTACAATATAACAATGAGCAGTTCTTC; CDR3: CASSLVQYNNEQFF
V: TRBV29-1; D: TRBD2; J: TRBJ2-7; size: .; DNA: TGCAGCGTCCGACGGGGGGGATCATACGAGCAGTACTTC; CDR3: CSVRRGGSYEQYF
V: TRBV6-4; D: .; J: TRBJ1-1; size: .; DNA: TGTGCCAGCAGTGCGGACCCCGGGAGCACTGAAGCTTTCTTT; CDR3: CASSADPGSTEAFF
V: TRBV4-1; D: TRBD1; J: TRBJ1-6; size: .; DNA: TGCGCCAGCAGCGGAGCCGAGGGACAGGGCACCAATTCACCCCTCCACTTT; CDR3: CASSGAEGQGTNSPLHF
V: TRBV9; D: TRBD1; J: TRBJ1-6; size: .; DNA: TGTGCCAGCAGCGTAGTCGGGACAGATTCACCCCTCCACTTT; CDR3: CASSVVGTDSPLHF
V: TRBV7-9; D: TRBD2; J: TRBJ2-3; size: .; DNA: TGTGCCAGCAGCTTAGCGGGGGGGAGTAAAGCGCAGTATTTT; CDR3: CASSLAGGSKAQYF
V: TRBV7-6; D: TRBD1; J: TRBJ2-7; size: .; DNA: TGTGCCAGCTCTAGGACAGGGTCCTACGAGCAGTACTTC; CDR3: CASSRTGSYEQYF
V: TRBV6-4; D: TRBD1; J: TRBJ1-1; size: .; DNA: TGTGCCAGCAGGGGGACAGGGGAGAACACTGAAGCTTTCTTT; CDR3: CASRGTGENTEAFF
V: TRBV19; D: .; J: TRBJ2-7; size: .; DNA: TGTGCCAGTAGTATACTGGCCCAGCCGGAGGGAGAGCAGTACTTC; CDR3: CASSILAQPEGEQYF
V: TRBV5-1; D: .; J: TRBJ1-1; size: .; DNA: TGCGCCAGCAGCTTTGGGGCGACAGCAAACACTGAAGCTTTCTTT; CDR3: CASSFGATANTEAFF
V: TRBV6-6; D: .; J: TRBJ2-5; size: once; DNA: TGTGCCAGCAGTTACGCGAAGGAGACCCAGTACTTC; CDR3: CASSYAKETQYF
V: TRBV7-9; D: TRBD1; J: TRBJ1-4; size: .; DNA: TGTGCCAGCAGCTTCGACAGGGACCAAGAGGAAAAACTGTTTTTT; CDR3: CASSFDRDQEEKLFF
V: TRBV24-1; D: TRBD2; J: TRBJ2-1; size: .; DNA: TGTGCCACCAGTGGGCTCACTAGCGGGCGATACAATGAGCAGTTCTTC; CDR3: CATSGLTSGRYNEQFF
V: TRBV5-1; D: .; J: TRBJ1-2; size: .; DNA: TGCGCCAGCAGCTTGGACGTCGGGAACTATGGCTACACCTTC; CDR3: CASSLDVGNYGYTF
V: TRBV2; D: .; J: TRBJ2-3; size: .; DNA: TGTGCCAGCAACGAGAGGGGGACAGATACGCAGTATTTT; CDR3: CASNERGTDTQYF
V: TRBV3-1/TRBV3-2; D: TRBD1; J: TRBJ2-7; size: .; DNA: TGTGCCAGCAGACAAGGGGGCGCAAACGAGCAGTACTTC; CDR3: CASRQGGANEQYF
V: TRBV11-2; D: TRBD1; J: TRBJ2-4; size: .; DNA: TGTGCCAGCAGCCCGGGACAGTTTAAAGTCGAAAACATTCAGTACTTC; CDR3: CASSPGQFKVENIQYF